The T cell receptor (beta chain) under discussion was sequenced for a study of blood T cells in healthy people across ages. Primers used in a second PCR of about 6 to 12 cycles were a sample-barcoded 5' primer and a J-beta primer mix. Unique molecular identifiers of 12 random nucleotides labeled each cDNA. One entry per CDR3 protein results from TCRdb running MiXCR on the 5' RACE reads. The sample holds approximately 600,000 distinct CDR3 sequences, 58% seen once. This CDR3 spans 13 amino acids. The V end was cut by 6 bases, the J end by 4 bases, with 10 bases between. Germline V lookup: CDR1 SGDLS, CDR2 YYNGEE. A minimum of 7 million PBMCs was isolated per sample.

Sequenced input: blood. The clonotype comes from a man between 60 and 75 years old in good health. The genes are TRBV9 and TRBJ2-2; perhaps TRBD1 as D (5 bases). For the CDR3, the DNA is TGTGCCAGCACCAGGACAATCACCGGGGAGCTGTTTTTT. It is translated as CASTRTITGELFF.